A single sample gave rise to the 15 T cell receptor beta chains below, sequenced in a study of blood T cell repertoires in COVID-19. Clones were sequenced by immunoSEQ multiplex PCR, and TCRdb holds only the in-frame ones, with some missing. The sample yields 100,000 to 150,000 clones, 88% seen once. Sequencing input: peripheral blood. The receptors derive from a woman of 80 years or more with acute or convalescent COVID-19.

V is TRBV6-1 and J is TRBJ1-1; D is perhaps TRBD1 (6 bases). Trimming shortened V by 3 bases and J by 5 bases, and 10 bases separated the two germline ends. The CDR3 runs to 13 residues. Germline V gene sequence: CDR1 MNHNS, CDR2 SASEGT. Here the CDR3 reads CASSDRGRTEAFF. In DNA form, the CDR3 reads TGTGCCAGCAGTGACAGGGGTAGGACTGAAGCTTTCTTT.

V usage is TRBV11-1 and J usage is TRBJ2-5; maybe TRBD1 (5 bases). In germline, CDR1 is SGHAT, CDR2 FQDESV (reference sequence). The CDR3 covers 13 residues. V lost 5 bases, J lost 5 bases, and 12 bases lay in between. CDR3 in amino acids: CASSPMGQETQYF. DNA for the CDR3: TGTGCCAGCAGCCCAATGGGGCAGGAGACCCAGTACTTC.

This clone was detected a few times. The rearrangement uses TRBV7-8 and TRBJ1-1; 10 nucleotides line up with TRBD1. Germline loops: CDR1 SGHVS, CDR2 FQNEAQ. The CDR3 has 14 residues. The junction had 3 bases not matched to a gene; V was cut back by 4 bases and J by 4 bases. The CDR3 here is CASSSRTGGTEAFF. CDR3 coding DNA: TGTGCCAGCAGCTCTCGGACAGGGGGCACTGAAGCTTTCTTT.

The V call is TRBV10-3, the J call TRBJ1-5; 10 bases are a match to TRBD1. The CDR3 consists of 14 residues. V was pared by 8 bases and J by 4 bases, with 5 bases of the junction left unmatched. Germline lookup yields CDR1 ENHRY and CDR2 SYGVKD. CDR3 nucleotide sequence: TGTGCCATCGGCCGGACAGGGGGGAATCAGCCCCAGCATTTT. As protein: CAIGRTGGNQPQHF.

J is TRBJ1-6 and V is TRBV27; D not resolved. V lost 3 bases and J 12 bases, leaving 12 bases between the germline ends. Germline lookup yields CDR1 MNHEY and CDR2 SMNVEV (reference sequence). The CDR3 totals 13 residues. The DNA for the CDR3 is TGTGCCAGCAGTTTGGAGCGCTTTGGACCCCTCCACTTT. It yields the protein CASSLERFGPLHF.

On this clone itself: Other DNA sequences of this sample code for an identical CDR3. The chain has TRBV18 and TRBJ1-1; D is uncertain. There are 13 residues in the CDR3. Germline loops: CDR1 KGHSH, CDR2 LQKENI. V was cut by 2 bases and J by 1 base, with 5 bases left in between. For the CDR3, the DNA is TGTGCCAGCTCACCAGGGAGGAACACTGAAGCTTTCTTT. Translating gives CASSPGRNTEAFF.

The chain links TRBV10-3 to TRBJ2-1; 8 bases match TRBD1. The CDR3 extends over 14 amino acids. Germline values: CDR1 ENHRY, CDR2 SYGVKD. V was pared by 6 bases and J by 2 bases, with 3 bases of the junction left unmatched. DNA of the CDR3: TGTGCCATCAGGGGGACAGGAACCTACAATGAGCAGTTCTTC. Its protein is CAIRGTGTYNEQFF.

The chain couples TRBV4-2 to TRBJ1-1; no firm D call. V was trimmed by 1 base and J by 1 base, leaving 7 bases between them. The CDR3 is 14 residues long. Per germline, CDR1 LGHNA and CDR2 YNFKEQ. The CDR3 DNA is TGTGCCAGCAGCCAAGCGGTAAGGAACACTGAAGCTTTCTTT. Its protein is CASSQAVRNTEAFF.

The V gene is TRBV5-1, the J gene TRBJ2-3; 10 nucleotides agree with TRBD1. The CDR3 extends over 16 amino acids. Germline V gene lookup returns CDR1 SGHRS and CDR2 YFSETQ. V lost 3 bases and J lost 4; bases outside the gene matches: 8. CDR3 loop: CASSSNTGTGADTQYF. The CDR3 nucleotides read TGCGCCAGCAGCTCTAACACCGGGACAGGGGCAGATACGCAGTATTTT.

This chain joins TRBV27 and TRBJ1-6; D is perhaps TRBD1 (6 bases). Trimming pared 6 bases from V and 5 bases from J, leaving 11 bases between. This CDR3 contains 14 residues. Germline-derived CDR1 and CDR2 are MNHEY and SMNVEV (reference sequence). DNA of the CDR3: TGTGCCAGCAGCCCCACAGGGAATAATTCACCCCTCCACTTT. Translation: CASSPTGNNSPLHF.

V usage is TRBV11-3 and J usage is TRBJ1-1; TRBD1 agrees at 8 bases. The V gene's germline CDR1 is SGHNT and CDR2 YENEEA. J was trimmed by 7 bases and V by 5 bases; bases with no gene match: 9. The CDR3 length is 14 residues. The CDR3 bases are TGTGCCAGCAGCGTCGGACAGGGCGGCTTTGAAGCTTTCTTT. Its translation: CASSVGQGGFEAFF.

The chain joins TRBV28 to TRBJ2-2; 13 nucleotides match TRBD2. CDR1 and CDR2 from the germline V gene are MDHEN and SYDVKM. V shed 7 bases and J 5 bases; nucleotides not matched to a gene: 7. CDR3 size: 16 residues. Written as DNA, the CDR3 is TGTGCCAGCAAAAGGACTAGCGGGAGTGTAACCGGGGAGCTGTTTTTT. It translates to CASKRTSGSVTGELFF.

The V call is TRBV11-2, the J call TRBJ2-7, with 10 nucleotides matching TRBD1. The V and J ends lost 1 base and 2 bases, in that order; junction bases with no gene match: 5. Germline lookup yields CDR1 SGHAT and CDR2 FQNNGV. The CDR3 runs 16 residues. CDR3 in DNA: TGTGCCAGCAGCTTAGCGGGACAGGGGAATACCTACGAGCAGTACTTC. As protein: CASSLAGQGNTYEQYF.

The chain couples TRBV7-8 to TRBJ2-2; 8 bases match TRBD1. The V gene's germline CDR1 is SGHVS and CDR2 FQNEAQ. V shed 6 bases and J 6 bases; nucleotides not matched to a gene: 3. The CDR3 covers 13 residues. CDR3 bases: TGTGCCAGCAGGGACAGGGTCGCCGGGGAGCTGTTTTTT. As protein: CASRDRVAGELFF. The full variable domain, rest sourced from reference TRBV7-8 and TRBJ2-2, is GAGVSQSPRYKVAKRGQDVALRCDPISGHVSLFWYQQALGQGPEFLTYFQNEAQLDKSGLPSDRFFAERPEGSVSTLKIQRTQQEDSAVYLCASRDRVAGELFFGEGSRLTVL.

CDR3 loop: CASSMDRGGETQYF. The CDR3 DNA reads as TGTGCCAGCAGCATGGACAGGGGAGGAGAGACCCAGTACTTC. The chain employs TRBV7-2 and TRBJ2-5; TRBD1 aligns across 9 bases. Germline CDR1 reads SGHTA; CDR2 reads FQGNSA. V shed 5 bases and J 4 bases; nucleotides not matched to a gene: 5. The CDR3 loop spans 14 amino acids.